Shown below are 25 T cell receptor beta chains from a single sample sequenced in a study of tumor-infiltrating T cells and Merkel cell polyomavirus. Across the whole study: The T cells studied were CD8+ and recognized the Merkel cell polyomavirus KLL epitope.

Clones were sequenced by immunoSEQ multiplex PCR, and TCRdb holds only the in-frame ones, with some missing. The sample carries some 25,000 clones, nearly 90% recorded once. Immunohistochemistry showed robust Merkel cell polyomavirus Large T antigen staining in every patient's tumor. The sample consisted of lymph node tissue. Every receptor here comes from a man over 45 with Merkel cell carcinoma.

The chain is built from TRBV5-1 and TRBJ1-2; 8 nucleotides line up with TRBD1. Germline lookup yields CDR1 SGHRS and CDR2 YFSETQ. This CDR3 is built from 15 residues. With V trimmed by 3 bases and J by 2 bases, 6 bases remained unmatched. The CDR3 DNA sequence: TGCGCCAGCAGCTCCGGACAGGGAGTGAACTATGGCTACACCTTC. It is translated as CASSSGQGVNYGYTF. Full variable domain (rest looked up from reference TRBV5-1 and TRBJ1-2): KAGVTQTPRYLIKTRGQQVTLSCSPISGHRSVSWYQQTPGQGLQFLFEYFSETQRNKGNFPGRFSGRQFSNSRSEMNVSTLELGDSALYLCASSSGQGVNYGYTFGSGTRLTVV.

The chain couples TRBV7-2 to TRBJ1-6; D might be TRBD1 (6 bases). This CDR3 has 16 amino acids. Trimming removed 6 bases at V and 6 bases at J, with 18 bases between. CDR1 and CDR2 (germline): SGHTA, FQGNSA. CDR3 nucleotide sequence: TGTGCCAGCAGTTTAATACAGGGCTGGGGTAATTCACCCCTCCACTTT. It is translated as CASSLIQGWGNSPLHF.

The rearrangement joins TRBV27 to TRBJ1-6; 8 nucleotides match TRBD1. Germline loops: CDR1 MNHEY, CDR2 SMNVEV (reference sequence). The CDR3 contains 14 residues. V was pared by 6 bases and J by 10 bases, with 8 bases of the junction left unmatched. Here the CDR3 DNA reads TGTGCCAGCAGCACTGGACAGGGCGGATCACCCCTCCACTTT. It specifies CASSTGQGGSPLHF.

This chain connects TRBV6-5 to TRBJ2-5; 10 bases line up with TRBD2. The CDR3 is 15 amino acids. Germline V gene lookup returns CDR1 MNHEY and CDR2 SVGAGI. Trimming removed 6 bases from V and 5 bases from J; junction bases left unmatched: 9. CDR3 residues: CASSPVSSGRETQYF. The CDR3 DNA reads as TGTGCCAGCAGCCCCGTTAGTAGCGGGAGGGAGACCCAGTACTTC.

The chain couples TRBV28 to TRBJ1-6; D gene uncertain. Trimming pared 4 bases from V and 10 bases from J, leaving 20 bases between. CDR1 is MDHEN, CDR2 SYDVKM, per germline. The CDR3 is 16 amino acids. The CDR3 sequence: CASSSPVTQAGSPLHF. CDR3 DNA sequence: TGTGCCAGCAGTTCTCCCGTGACCCAAGCGGGGTCACCCCTCCACTTT.

The genes are TRBV7-9 and TRBJ2-5, with 7 positions matching TRBD2. The V gene's germline CDR1 is SEHNR and CDR2 FQNEAQ (reference sequence). Germline trimming cut 3 bases from V and 3 bases from J; bases unmatched to any gene: 1. The CDR3 spans 13 residues. In DNA form, the CDR3 reads TGTGCCAGCAGCTTTCGGGGGGAAGAGACCCAGTACTTC. Protein: CASSFRGEETQYF.

This sequence joins TRBV7-2 and TRBJ1-3; D might be TRBD1 (6 bases). Germline lookup yields CDR1 SGHTA and CDR2 FQGNSA. Trimming removed 7 bases from V and 3 bases from J, with 16 bases in between. This CDR3 comprises 15 residues. The CDR3 reads CASTVMGAGGNTIYF. CDR3 DNA sequence: TGTGCCAGCACAGTGATGGGGGCGGGTGGAAACACCATATATTTT. Full variable domain (missing parts from reference TRBV7-2 and TRBJ1-3): GAGVSQSPSNKVTEKGKDVELRCDPISGHTALYWYRQSLGQGLEFLIYFQGNSAPDKSGLPSDRFSAERTGGSVSTLTIQRTQQEDSAVYLCASTVMGAGGNTIYFGEGSWLTVV.

The chain joins TRBV5-4 to TRBJ2-5, with D tentatively TRBD1 (5 bases). The CDR3 consists of 17 residues. V was clipped by 4 bases and J by 5 bases, with 24 bases between them. CDR1 and CDR2 (germline): SGHNT, YYREEE (reference sequence). CDR3 in amino acids: CASSPARTSTLRETQYF. The CDR3 bases are TGTGCCAGCAGCCCCGCCCGGACATCGACCCTTCGGGAGACCCAGTACTTC.

This chain connects TRBV5-1 to TRBJ2-2, with 7 bases that match TRBD2. Germline V gene sequence: CDR1 SGHRS, CDR2 YFSETQ. This CDR3 has 14 amino acids. With 7 bases clipped from V and 4 bases from J, the junction kept 7 bases outside the gene matches. The CDR3: CASGRELSTGELFF. In nucleotides, the CDR3 is TGCGCCAGCGGGAGGGAGTTGAGCACCGGGGAGCTGTTTTTT.

The rearrangement uses TRBV7-9 and TRBJ1-1, with TRBD1 matching 10 bases. V lost 3 bases and J lost 4; bases outside the gene matches: 5. Germline V gene data show CDR1 as SEHNR and CDR2 as FQNEAQ (reference sequence). The CDR3 extends over 15 amino acids. DNA of the CDR3: TGTGCCAGCAGCTTGACAGGGGGCTTCGGCACTGAAGCTTTCTTT. It is translated as CASSLTGGFGTEAFF.

Only a few counts were recorded for this clone. V is TRBV30 and J is TRBJ1-1; D is undetermined. Trimming pared 7 bases from V and 0 bases from J, leaving 6 bases between. The CDR3 is 11 residues long. Germline V gene sequence: CDR1 GTSNPN, CDR2 SVGIG (reference sequence). CDR3 region: CASNLNTEAFF. CDR3 DNA sequence: TGTGCCTCCAACTTGAACACTGAAGCTTTCTTT.

This chain connects TRBV7-9 to TRBJ2-1, with D perhaps TRBD1 (5 bases). CDR1 and CDR2 from the germline V gene are SEHNR and FQNEAQ (reference sequence). The ends were cut back, 2 bases at V and 8 bases at J, with 19 bases in the middle. The CDR3 extends over 16 amino acids. The DNA for the CDR3 is TGTGCCAGCAGCTTAAAAGAGGCAGGGCCTACTGATGAGCAGTTCTTC. It specifies CASSLKEAGPTDEQFF.

This sequence joins TRBV5-4 and TRBJ1-6, with 12 bases that match TRBD1. The CDR3 runs to 15 residues. The J segment lost 7 bases and the V segment lost 4 bases, leaving 3 bases of the junction unmatched. The germline V gene has CDR1 SGHNT and CDR2 YYREEE (reference sequence). CDR3 region: CASSEGQGANSPLHF. The CDR3 bases are TGTGCCAGCAGCGAGGGACAGGGGGCAAATTCACCCCTCCACTTT. Together with reference TRBV5-4 and TRBJ1-6, the CDR3 gives the full variable domain: ETGVTQSPTHLIKTRGQQVTLRCSSQSGHNTVSWYQQALGQGPQFIFQYYREEENGRGNFPPRFSGLQFPNYSSELNVNALELDDSALYLCASSEGQGANSPLHFGNGTRLTVT.

This chain connects TRBV6-5 to TRBJ2-2, with TRBD1 identical over 7 bases. After removal of 9 bases from V and 0 bases from J, the junction contained 7 bases not matched to a gene. The germline gives CDR1 MNHEY, CDR2 SVGAGI. CDR3 size: 15 residues. DNA of the CDR3: TGTGCCAGTCTACCCGGGACAGCGAACACCGGGGAGCTGTTTTTT. Translation: CASLPGTANTGELFF.

The chain employs TRBV7-9 and TRBJ1-2; unclear D gene. Germline CDR1 SEHNR, CDR2 FQNEAQ (reference sequence). CDR3 length equals 14 residues. V was clipped by 2 bases and J by 4 bases, with 11 bases between them. The CDR3 nucleotides are TGTGCCAGCAGCTTAAGTCAGGTTTCCTATGGCTACACCTTC. Encoded protein: CASSLSQVSYGYTF. Full variable domain (rest looked up from reference TRBV7-9 and TRBJ1-2): DTGVSQNPRHKITKRGQNVTFRCDPISEHNRLYWYRQTLGQGPEFLTYFQNEAQLEKSRLLSDRFSAERPKGSFSTLEIQRTEQGDSAMYLCASSLSQVSYGYTFGSGTRLTVV.

This clone showed up just a few times. The chain recombines TRBV25-1 with TRBJ1-5; TRBD1 matches at 8 bases. Germline V gene lookup returns CDR1 MGHDK and CDR2 SYGVNS. V lost 3 bases to trimming and J lost 5 bases; unmatched junction nucleotides: 6. The CDR3 runs 15 residues. The CDR3 reads CASSEAGGRDQPQHF. The CDR3 DNA sequence: TGTGCCAGCAGTGAGGCAGGGGGCAGGGATCAGCCCCAGCATTTT. The complete variable domain, with remaining parts taken from reference TRBV25-1 and TRBJ1-5, reads EADIYQTPRYLVIGTGKKITLECSQTMGHDKMYWYQQDPGMELHLIHYSYGVNSTEKGDLSSESTVSRIRTEHFPLTLESARPSHTSQYLCASSEAGGRDQPQHFGDGTRLSIL.

The CDR3 loop reads CASSGSSGDTQYF. Written as DNA, the CDR3 is TGTGCCAGCAGCGGGTCGTCGGGAGATACGCAGTATTTT. The rearrangement uses TRBV9 and TRBJ2-3; D not resolved. Germline CDR1 and CDR2: SGDLS and YYNGEE. This CDR3 has 13 amino acids. With 3 bases removed from V and 5 bases from J, the gap between germline ends came to 10 bases.

V is TRBV18 and J is TRBJ1-3; 8 bases are a match to TRBD1. CDR1 is KGHSH and CDR2 is LQKENI in the germline V gene. Trimming took 5 bases from V and 3 from J; bases not matched to a gene: 9. The CDR3 runs to 16 residues. CDR3 sequence (DNA): TGTGCCAGCTCAAAAAACGGACAGGGTGGTGGAAACACCATATATTTT. It specifies CASSKNGQGGGNTIYF. The variable domain in full, with the rest retrieved from reference TRBV18 and TRBJ1-3, is NAGVMQNPRHLVRRRGQEARLRCSPMKGHSHVYWYRQLPEEGLKFMVYLQKENIIDESGMPKERFSAEFPKEGPSILRIQQVVRGDSAAYFCASSKNGQGGGNTIYFGEGSWLTVV.

J is TRBJ1-2 and V is TRBV30; D remains unclear. The germline V gene has CDR1 GTSNPN and CDR2 SVGIG (reference sequence). The CDR3 covers 12 residues. V was clipped by 8 bases and J by 5 bases, with 15 bases between them. CDR3 DNA sequence: TGTGCCGGCCCACAGATCCCGTATGGCTACACCTTC. This encodes CAGPQIPYGYTF. Drawing the rest from reference TRBV30 and TRBJ1-2, the complete variable domain is SQTIHQWPATLVQPVGSPLSLECTVEGTSNPNLYWYRQAAGRGLQLLFYSVGIGQISSEVPQNLSASRPQDRQFILSSKKLLLSDSGFYLCAGPQIPYGYTFGSGTRLTVV.

The genes are TRBV6-5 and TRBJ1-4; no clear D. V lost 6 bases and J lost 5, with 16 bases in between. Germline CDR1 and CDR2: MNHEY and SVGAGI. The CDR3 totals 15 residues. CDR3 sequence reads: CASSLTSRSNEKLFF. The CDR3 DNA reads TGTGCCAGCAGCCTAACGTCCAGGTCAAATGAAAAACTGTTTTTT.

This chain links TRBV20-1 with TRBJ1-4, with unresolved D. The CDR3 covers 10 residues. Germline values: CDR1 DFQATT, CDR2 SNEGSKA (reference sequence). V lost 6 bases to trimming and J lost 5 bases, with 4 bases between them. In DNA, the CDR3 is TGCAGTGCCTCCAATGAAAAACTGTTTTTT. Amino acid sequence: CSASNEKLFF.

The rearrangement joins TRBV19 to TRBJ1-3; no definite D call. V lost 3 bases to trimming and J lost 9 bases, with 15 bases between them. The germline gives CDR1 LNHDA, CDR2 SQIVND (reference sequence). The length of the CDR3 is 14 residues. The CDR3 is CASSMRGHRGTIYF. Here the CDR3 DNA reads TGTGCCAGTAGTATGAGAGGGCACCGTGGCACCATATATTTT.

This rearrangement joins TRBV10-3 to TRBJ2-2; 14 nucleotides align to TRBD2. V shed 7 bases and J 2 bases; nucleotides not matched to a gene: 3. The CDR3 has 16 amino acids. Per the germline V gene, CDR1 is ENHRY and CDR2 is SYGVKD. The CDR3 coding sequence is TGTGCCATCAAAGGGACTAGCGGGAGTAACACCGGGGAGCTGTTTTTT. Translated: CAIKGTSGSNTGELFF.

The chain is built from TRBV30 and TRBJ2-7, with a possible D match to TRBD2 (5 bases). V was pared by 1 base and J by 0 bases, with 7 bases between. Germline CDR1 is GTSNPN and CDR2 is SVGIG (reference sequence). This CDR3 region has 13 residues. CDR3: CAWSAGNSYEQYF. The CDR3 nucleotides are TGTGCCTGGAGTGCGGGGAACTCCTACGAGCAGTACTTC. The full variable domain, in which reference TRBV30 and TRBJ2-7 provide the parts outside the CDR3, is SQTIHQWPATLVQPVGSPLSLECTVEGTSNPNLYWYRQAAGRGLQLLFYSVGIGQISSEVPQNLSASRPQDRQFILSSKKLLLSDSGFYLCAWSAGNSYEQYFGPGTRLTVT.

The genes are TRBV7-2 and TRBJ2-7; TRBD2 matches 10 bases. The V gene's germline CDR1 is SGHTA and CDR2 FQGNSA. V gave up 4 bases and J gave up 4 bases; unmatched junction bases: 10. CDR3 length: 16 amino acids. CDR3 sequence reads: CASSSGASGGGYEQYF. The CDR3 nucleotides read TGTGCCAGCAGCTCGGGGGCTAGCGGGGGCGGGTACGAGCAGTACTTC.